This T cell receptor (beta chain) stems from a study of blood T cell repertoires in COVID-19. About the research overall: The samples span acute and convalescent COVID-19 from the United States, Italy and Spain. T cells, B-cell-depleted T cells, or PBMCs provided the cDNA or gDNA that served as material.

Original methodology: Amplification of reference gene primers was used by the study to estimate nucleated cell counts. Profiling relied on immunoSEQ multiplex PCR, and the TCRdb table lists in-frame clones only, not all of them. The D gene and trimming were derived from the DNA, and the V and J assignments and clone size from that table. The sample holds 90,000 to 120,000 clones, more than 85% seen once. The germline V gene has CDR1 MNHNS and CDR2 SASEGT. CDR3 length: 15 residues. The ends were cut back, 1 base at V and 0 bases at J, with 7 bases in the middle. The sample comprised peripheral blood. This rearrangement joins TRBV6-1 to TRBJ1-5; D gene uncertain. This receptor was taken from a man aged 55 to 70 with acute or convalescent COVID-19. In DNA, the CDR3 is TGTGCCAGCAGTGAAGGTCACAGTAGCAATCAGCCCCAGCATTTT. It specifies CASSEGHSSNQPQHF.